These T cell receptor beta chains were read from a single sample in a study of response to subunit inactivated influenza vaccine. TCRdb ran MiXCR on the RT-PCR reads and lists one entry per CDR3 protein. The sample carries over 750,000 distinct CDR3 sequences, about 20% recorded once. The sequencing used PBMCs from blood, collected about 5 days after vaccination. These receptors were collected from a man aged 50-60 years who received an inactivated influenza vaccine. The CDR3 runs from the conserved cysteine through the conserved F or W. Each record gives: J gene, V gene, clone size, CDR3 protein. Clone size is stated in some rows and not others, as once, few, many or a class when expanded.

j_call: TRBJ2-5; v_call: TRBV7-7; clone_size: NA; cdr3_aa: CASSPTPESIGTQYF
j_call: TRBJ2-3; v_call: TRBV29-1; clone_size: few; cdr3_aa: CSAGGHQYTDTQYF
j_call: TRBJ2-6; v_call: TRBV12-3/TRBV12-4; clone_size: NA; cdr3_aa: CASSLSRLLRVWRDFGANVLTF
j_call: TRBJ2-5; v_call: TRBV7-2; clone_size: NA; cdr3_aa: CASSLGGLLQETQYF
j_call: TRBJ2-1; v_call: TRBV29-1; clone_size: many; cdr3_aa: CSVAGAGGAYNEQFF
j_call: TRBJ2-5; v_call: TRBV18; clone_size: once; cdr3_aa: CASSSRLAPVETQYF
j_call: TRBJ2-7; v_call: TRBV6-2/TRBV6-3; clone_size: NA; cdr3_aa: CASSYSRVDHGTASYEQYF
j_call: TRBJ1-2; v_call: TRBV7-9; clone_size: NA; cdr3_aa: CASSLAGQRGYTF
j_call: TRBJ1-1; v_call: TRBV10-3; clone_size: few; cdr3_aa: CAISESAANTEAFF
j_call: TRBJ2-2; v_call: TRBV3-1; clone_size: NA; cdr3_aa: CASSQEGLRELFF
j_call: TRBJ2-7; v_call: TRBV5-1; clone_size: few; cdr3_aa: CASSPPGTGGYEQYF
j_call: TRBJ2-4; v_call: TRBV28; clone_size: NA; cdr3_aa: CASSLSSTGVAKNIQYF
j_call: TRBJ2-5; v_call: TRBV29-1; clone_size: few; cdr3_aa: CSVGGRLLETQYF
j_call: TRBJ2-7; v_call: TRBV7-2; clone_size: few; cdr3_aa: CASSLGDMKYF
j_call: TRBJ2-1; v_call: TRBV29-1; clone_size: NA; cdr3_aa: CSVRSNGIYNEQFF
j_call: TRBJ2-1; v_call: TRBV12-3/TRBV12-4; clone_size: many; cdr3_aa: CASSPGGSGGYNEQFF
j_call: TRBJ2-1; v_call: TRBV6-5; clone_size: NA; cdr3_aa: CASSYAFSSYNEQFF
j_call: TRBJ2-5; v_call: TRBV5-1; clone_size: NA; cdr3_aa: CASSLASGTGQETQYF
j_call: TRBJ2-3; v_call: TRBV4-3; clone_size: many; cdr3_aa: CASSQDLAGPTDTQYF
j_call: TRBJ2-2; v_call: TRBV28; clone_size: few; cdr3_aa: CASSPLDRANTGELFF
j_call: TRBJ2-5; v_call: TRBV7-2; clone_size: NA; cdr3_aa: CASRGGAGYLQETQYF
j_call: TRBJ1-3; v_call: TRBV28; clone_size: few; cdr3_aa: CASSPWGSRSTIYF
j_call: TRBJ1-5; v_call: TRBV24-1; clone_size: few; cdr3_aa: CATSDFRQGGPQHF
j_call: TRBJ1-2; v_call: TRBV6-1; clone_size: NA; cdr3_aa: CASRKASNYGYTF
j_call: TRBJ2-7; v_call: TRBV12-3/TRBV12-4; clone_size: few; cdr3_aa: CASSSRQLTEQYF
j_call: TRBJ2-7; v_call: TRBV6-2/TRBV6-3; clone_size: NA; cdr3_aa: CASRAGGASFEQYF
j_call: TRBJ2-5; v_call: TRBV5-1; clone_size: NA; cdr3_aa: CASSFGGSIETQYF
j_call: TRBJ2-1; v_call: TRBV20-1; clone_size: few; cdr3_aa: CSAVSGRAHEQFF
j_call: TRBJ2-3; v_call: TRBV6-1; clone_size: few; cdr3_aa: CASSSGTSGGRRDTQYF
j_call: TRBJ2-1; v_call: TRBV20-1; clone_size: NA; cdr3_aa: CSASRNEQFF
j_call: TRBJ2-5; v_call: TRBV5-1; clone_size: NA; cdr3_aa: CASARNGGLVETQYF
j_call: TRBJ2-7; v_call: TRBV4-2; clone_size: many; cdr3_aa: CASSPYAEDSNYEQYF
j_call: TRBJ1-3; v_call: TRBV7-9; clone_size: NA; cdr3_aa: CASSLAYGNTIYF
j_call: TRBJ1-4; v_call: TRBV25-1; clone_size: few; cdr3_aa: CASSEAPRGLEEKLFF
j_call: TRBJ2-7; v_call: TRBV20-1; clone_size: NA; cdr3_aa: CSAGQYRGVTYEQYF
j_call: TRBJ2-1; v_call: TRBV7-7; clone_size: NA; cdr3_aa: CASSSGTRDYNEQFF
j_call: TRBJ1-2; v_call: TRBV7-9; clone_size: few; cdr3_aa: CASTLDIAVPGYTF
j_call: TRBJ2-1; v_call: TRBV6-1; clone_size: few; cdr3_aa: CASRTSGRAYNEQFF
j_call: TRBJ2-2; v_call: TRBV11-2; clone_size: few; cdr3_aa: CASSLMIANTGELFF
j_call: TRBJ2-7; v_call: TRBV20-1; clone_size: few; cdr3_aa: CSADGDQRAYEQYF
j_call: TRBJ2-7; v_call: TRBV28; clone_size: NA; cdr3_aa: CASRATGAAYEQYF
j_call: TRBJ2-2; v_call: TRBV11-3; clone_size: NA; cdr3_aa: CASSLDARVTGELFF
j_call: TRBJ1-3; v_call: TRBV12-3/TRBV12-4; clone_size: NA; cdr3_aa: CASSFESLGNTIYF
j_call: TRBJ2-7; v_call: TRBV2; clone_size: NA; cdr3_aa: CASSVGQFYEQYF
j_call: TRBJ2-1; v_call: TRBV7-3; clone_size: NA; cdr3_aa: CASSPGLAGGPSEDEQFF
j_call: TRBJ2-5; v_call: TRBV19; clone_size: NA; cdr3_aa: CASSQRDRRETQYF
j_call: TRBJ1-2; v_call: TRBV7-2; clone_size: few; cdr3_aa: CASSLVSGTGDYGYTF
j_call: TRBJ2-3; v_call: TRBV9; clone_size: NA; cdr3_aa: CASSVRSGTTGDTQYF
j_call: TRBJ2-3; v_call: TRBV28; clone_size: NA; cdr3_aa: CASSYRSSTDTQYF
j_call: TRBJ2-3; v_call: TRBV5-5; clone_size: many; cdr3_aa: CASSLSWGSTDTQYF